The subject of this entry is one TCR beta chain. Its antigen remains unknown. This sample is drawn from a study of cytomegalovirus exposure and HLA in healthy donors. The study's findings and limits: The presence/absence work took it that sequencing depth was about the same across donors. The study put 150 or so TCR beta chains on its list as cytomegalovirus-associated.

13 Jbeta primers and 60 Vbeta primers were used for the PCR. Under the authors' procedure: A later analysis counted roughly 74 million unique TCR beta chains, 9.5 million to 13 million shared. The method was immunoSEQ multiplex PCR; TCRdb's version includes in-frame clones alone and lacks a portion of them. That table gives V, J and clone size, and the DNA gave D and trimming. The repertoire holds around 90,000 clones, with approximately 86% as singletons. Losses at the gene ends were 3 bases for V and 2 bases for J; bases not matched to a gene: 7. Germline V lookup: CDR1 WSHSY, CDR2 SAAADI. This CDR3 contains 15 residues.

Material: PBMCs. The clonotype comes from a man aged 25 to 40 in good health and CMV-seropositive. The chain is built from TRBV10-2 and TRBJ2-7, with 7 bases lining up with TRBD1. The DNA for the CDR3 is TGCGCCAGCAGTGACACCGGGACAGTACCCTACGAGCAGTACTTC. As protein: CASSDTGTVPYEQYF.